This TCR beta chain was retrieved from a study of blood T cell repertoires in COVID-19. The wider study: Acute-phase and convalescent COVID-19 samples originated in the United States, Italy and Spain. PBMCs, B-cell-depleted T cells, or T cells were the source of the cDNA or gDNA that made up the material.

Trimming pared 5 bases from V and 15 bases from J, leaving 17 bases between. The CDR3 has 12 residues. Germline V lookup: CDR1 MNHEY, CDR2 SVGEGT. Authors' analysis steps: Using reference gene primer amplification, nucleated cell counts were estimated. Produced via immunoSEQ multiplex PCR; TCRdb's table is partial and in-frame only. D and trimming come from the DNA, and the V and J calls and clone size come from that table. This repertoire shows about 18,000 clones, roughly 93% found once; its top ten account for around 16%. This TCR was sampled from a human donor in a cohort sampled during active COVID-19. The sample taken for sequencing was peripheral blood. This rearrangement joins TRBV6-2 or TRBV6-3 to TRBJ2-1; D is possibly TRBD2 (5 bases). The CDR3 region has the DNA TGTGCCAGCAGTGCCCCTACTAGGAACGCGTTCTTC. Protein sequence: CASSAPTRNAFF.